The clone carrying this T cell receptor (beta chain) has at least ten counts. Each CDR3 protein gets one entry after TCRdb re-called the reads with MiXCR. The sample shows some 300,000 distinct CDR3 sequences, around 9.6% of them seen only once. The entry originates in a study of T cell repertoires in cytomegalovirus infection. Germline V gene data show CDR1 as SQVTM and CDR2 as ANQGSEA. The CDR3 length is 14 residues. The V segment lost 6 bases and the J segment 2 bases; nucleotides outside the gene matches: 8. The sample comprised PBMCs. This chain joins TRBV29-1 and TRBJ2-7; 9 nucleotides align to TRBD1. This clonotype originated in a human donor in good health (CMV status not recorded). Some clones in this sample may be carry-over from other donors' samples. CDR3 DNA sequence: TGCAGCGTCCTTGCCGGGGACAGGGCCTACGAGCAGTACTTC. This codes for CSVLAGDRAYEQYF.